Listed below are T cell receptor beta chains from one sample, sequenced in a study of technical replicates of blood from several donors. The repertoire was sequenced with immunoSEQ multiplex PCR; TCRdb's copy has only in-frame clones and lacks some. This sample has roughly 70,000 clones, with approximately 90% found just once. The sequencing input was PBMCs. The source of these receptors is a human donor in good health. Some clones in this sample may be carry-over from other donors' samples. Each CDR3 is given with its conserved first and last residue. D genes are given only for firm matches. Clone size, where shown, is once, few, many, or a class for clones that have expanded.

v_call,d_call,clone_size,j_call,cdr3_aa,cdr3_nt
TRBV27,.,.,TRBJ2-7,CASSLTGSYEQYF,TGTGCCAGCAGTTTAACAGGGAGCTACGAGCAGTACTTC
TRBV6-6,TRBD1,once,TRBJ2-7,CASRRAGQGVSYEQYF,TGTGCCAGCCGGAGAGCGGGACAGGGGGTATCCTACGAGCAGTACTTC
TRBV7-3,.,.,TRBJ2-7,CASSLMSSGYEQYF,TGTGCCAGCAGCTTAATGAGTAGCGGTTACGAGCAGTACTTC
TRBV2,.,.,TRBJ1-4,CASRSTGLGNEKLFF,TGTGCCAGCAGGTCCACAGGGTTGGGGAATGAAAAACTGTTTTTT
TRBV4-1,TRBD1,.,TRBJ2-7,CASSQGTGGPYEQYF,TGCGCCAGCAGCCAAGGGACAGGGGGCCCCTACGAGCAGTACTTC
TRBV27,.,.,TRBJ2-5,CASSLGQGPQETQYF,TGTGCCAGCAGTTTAGGGCAGGGTCCCCAAGAGACCCAGTACTTC
TRBV5-4,TRBD2,once,TRBJ2-5,CASSTAGGGSLQETQYF,TGTGCCAGCAGCACCGCGGGGGGGGGCTCCCTTCAAGAGACCCAGTACTTC
TRBV6-5,.,.,TRBJ1-2,CASSRDVVHGYTF,TGTGCCAGCAGCCGAGATGTGGTACATGGCTACACCTTC
TRBV14,.,.,TRBJ2-7,CASSQVLGGKPTEQYF,TGTGCCAGCAGCCAAGTTTTGGGGGGTAAACCTACTGAGCAGTACTTC
TRBV9,TRBD2,.,TRBJ2-2,CASSVGTSGGTRELFF,TGTGCCAGCAGCGTAGGGACTAGCGGGGGCACCCGGGAGCTGTTTTTT
TRBV9,.,.,TRBJ1-4,CASSVQDRNNEKLFF,TGTGCCAGCAGCGTACAGGACAGAAATAATGAAAAACTGTTTTTT
TRBV19,.,.,TRBJ1-2,CASRHYEKNYGYTF,TGTGCCAGTAGGCACTATGAGAAAAACTATGGCTACACCTTC
TRBV5-1,.,.,TRBJ2-1,CASQDVVVARSNEQFF,TGCGCCAGCCAGGACGTGGTGGTAGCGCGCAGCAATGAGCAGTTCTTC
TRBV4-1,TRBD2,.,TRBJ2-5,CASSQDGNSGRARETQYF,TGCGCCAGCAGCCAAGATGGTAATAGCGGGAGGGCCAGAGAGACCCAGTACTTC
TRBV4-1,.,.,TRBJ2-3,CASSQPRGGSSTDTQYF,TGCGCCAGCAGCCAGCCGAGGGGGGGTTCTAGCACAGATACGCAGTATTTT
TRBV6-1,TRBD2,.,TRBJ2-1,CASSTGLAGYNEQFF,TGTGCCAGCAGTACCGGACTAGCGGGGTACAATGAGCAGTTCTTC
TRBV11-2,.,.,TRBJ1-2,CASSSLSRLGPRARTF,TGTGCCAGCAGCTCCCTATCTAGACTGGGCCCGCGGGCACGGACCTTC
TRBV27,.,.,TRBJ2-1,CASSLSLGGRLFYNEQFF,TGTGCCAGCAGTTTATCCCTCGGAGGACGACTGTTCTACAATGAGCAGTTCTTC
TRBV7-3,.,.,TRBJ2-7,CASSLMNSSYEQYF,TGTGCCAGCAGCTTAATGAACAGTTCCTACGAGCAGTACTTC
TRBV7-7,TRBD2,.,TRBJ2-2,CASSPKGTTNTGELFF,TGTGCCAGCAGCCCTAAAGGGACTACGAACACCGGGGAGCTGTTTTTT
TRBV4-1,TRBD1,.,TRBJ1-2,CASSQTTPGQGVYGYTF,TGCGCCAGCAGCCAAACTACTCCGGGACAGGGTGTTTATGGCTACACCTTC
TRBV25-1,TRBD1,.,TRBJ2-5,CASSGNQGANYF,TGTGCCAGCAGTGGAAACCAGGGGGCGAATTACTTC
TRBV6-5,.,.,TRBJ1-4,CASKELGTNEKLFF,TGTGCCAGCAAAGAACTCGGAACTAATGAAAAACTGTTTTTT
TRBV18,TRBD2,.,TRBJ2-1,CASSPWTSVEGEQFF,TGTGCCAGCTCCCCTTGGACTAGCGTGGAGGGGGAGCAGTTCTTC
TRBV15,TRBD1,.,TRBJ2-7,CATSRVDRVYEQYF,TGTGCCACCAGCAGAGTCGACAGGGTTTACGAGCAGTACTTC
TRBV5-1,.,.,TRBJ1-1,CASSSGLEAFF,TGCGCCAGCAGCTCGGGACTGGAAGCTTTCTTT
TRBV5-1,.,.,TRBJ2-5,CASTIPSPGKETQYF,TGCGCCAGCACCATCCCCTCGCCGGGGAAAGAGACCCAGTACTTC
TRBV10-3,.,.,TRBJ1-1,CAISEHRKNTEAFF,TGTGCCATCAGTGAGCACAGGAAGAACACTGAAGCTTTCTTT
TRBV14,.,.,TRBJ2-3,CASSQGPFPQYF,TGTGCCAGCAGCCAAGGGCCATTTCCGCAGTATTTT
TRBV20-1,.,.,TRBJ2-1,CSARVGEQFF,TGCAGTGCTAGAGTCGGGGAGCAGTTCTTC
TRBV27,.,.,TRBJ1-2,CASSLEGRGYTF,TGTGCCAGCAGTTTAGAGGGTAGGGGCTACACCTTC
TRBV30,TRBD1,.,TRBJ2-5,CAWSAGDRGSETQYF,TGTGCCTGGAGTGCGGGGGACAGGGGTTCAGAGACCCAGTACTTC
TRBV7-8,.,.,TRBJ2-7,CASSPGTGGPSYEQYF,TGTGCCAGCAGCCCGGGGACCGGGGGGCCCTCCTACGAGCAGTACTTC
TRBV7-9,.,.,TRBJ2-6,CASSQRGGSYTGANVLTF,TGTGCCAGCAGCCAACGAGGGGGAAGTTATACTGGGGCCAACGTCCTGACTTTC
TRBV6-1,.,.,TRBJ1-2,CASSRRSYGYTF,TGTGCCAGCAGTCGTCGGAGCTATGGCTACACCTTC
TRBV2,.,.,TRBJ2-1,CASSTGPAGGGGRQFF,TGTGCCAGCAGTACCGGGCCGGCCGGGGGCGGGGGCAGGCAGTTCTTC
TRBV2,.,.,TRBJ2-2,CARRVGSGELFF,TGTGCCAGGAGGGTAGGGTCCGGGGAGCTGTTTTTT
TRBV5-1,TRBD2,once,TRBJ2-2,CASGLAGNTGELFF,TGCGCCAGCGGACTAGCGGGTAACACCGGGGAGCTGTTTTTT
TRBV30,TRBD1,.,TRBJ1-5,CAWSGTQTGVSQPQHF,TGTGCCTGGAGTGGAACCCAGACAGGGGTCAGCCAGCCCCAGCATTTT
TRBV11-3,.,.,TRBJ2-2,CASSPSSAGELFF,TGTGCCAGCAGCCCCTCCTCCGCCGGGGAGCTGTTTTTT
TRBV7-2,.,once,TRBJ2-1,CASSFRGTTSYNEQFF,TGTGCCAGCAGCTTTAGGGGGACCACCTCCTACAATGAGCAGTTCTTC
TRBV7-9,TRBD1,many,TRBJ1-1,CASSFRDRATEAFF,TGTGCCAGCAGCTTCCGGGACAGGGCCACTGAAGCTTTCTTT
TRBV2,TRBD2,.,TRBJ2-1,CASAGGREFNEQFF,TGTGCCAGCGCGGGGGGGCGGGAGTTCAATGAGCAGTTCTTC